These 25 T cell receptor beta chains were sequenced from one sample in a study of cytomegalovirus exposure and HLA in healthy donors. Use of 60 Vbeta and 13 Jbeta primers characterized the PCR. Repertoires were generated with immunoSEQ multiplex PCR, while TCRdb's copy carries only in-frame clones and drops some. This table holds 150,000 to 200,000 clones, 78% found once. Input material: PBMCs. These receptors originate from a woman between 25 and 40 years old in good health and CMV-seropositive.

The V call is TRBV6-1, the J call TRBJ1-4; TRBD1 matches 8 bases. Trimming cost V 11 bases and J 6 bases; bases outside gene matches: 8. Germline assignment: CDR1 MNHNS and CDR2 SASEGT. The CDR3 has 13 residues. The CDR3 DNA reads TGTGCCGGCCAGGGGGCGCGGCATGAAAAACTGTTTTTT. Protein product: CAGQGARHEKLFF.

This chain's CDR3 is CSVEGRLGYGYTF. The CDR3 region has the DNA TGCAGCGTTGAAGGAAGGCTAGGCTATGGCTACACCTTC. This rearrangement joins TRBV29-1 to TRBJ1-2; the D is unclear. Trimming took 1 base from V and 4 from J, leaving 10 bases between them. This CDR3 is 13 amino acids long. The germline V gene encodes CDR1 SQVTM and CDR2 ANQGSEA.

The chain is built from TRBV2 and TRBJ1-2; D remains ambiguous. Germline CDR1 SNHLY, CDR2 FYNNEI. The CDR3 length is 15 residues. V was cut by 5 bases and J by 2 bases, with 15 bases left in between. The CDR3 DNA follows: TGTGCCAGCAGTCTGTCGGTGTTCCTAAACTATGGCTACACCTTC. It yields the protein CASSLSVFLNYGYTF.

The CDR3 nucleotides read TGTGCCACCAGCAGAAACATACAGGGGGCAGGTGCAGATACGCAGTATTTT. Protein: CATSRNIQGAGADTQYF. The J gene is TRBJ2-3, the V gene TRBV15; 9 bases are a match to TRBD1. Germline assignment: CDR1 LNHNV and CDR2 YYDKDF (reference sequence). The trim removed 2 bases at V and 4 bases at J, leaving 10 bases unmatched. The CDR3 is 17 amino acids.

The V and J genes are TRBV27 and TRBJ2-5; 9 bases line up with TRBD1. There are 15 residues in the CDR3. V shed 5 bases and J 1 base; nucleotides not matched to a gene: 5. Germline values: CDR1 MNHEY, CDR2 SMNVEV (reference sequence). This chain's CDR3 is CASSPRTGAQETQYF. CDR3 coding DNA: TGTGCCAGCAGTCCGAGGACAGGGGCCCAAGAGACCCAGTACTTC.

Concerning this clone itself: Other nucleotide sequences from this sample produce the same CDR3. This chain links TRBV2 with TRBJ2-3; tentatively, D is TRBD2 (5 bases). There are 14 residues in the CDR3. The germline V gene encodes CDR1 SNHLY and CDR2 FYNNEI. V lost 6 bases and J 6 bases, leaving 16 bases between the germline ends. CDR3 loop: CASRTHGAADTQYF. The CDR3 DNA reads as TGTGCCAGCAGAACCCACGGAGCGGCGGATACGCAGTATTTT. The full variable domain, rest sourced from reference TRBV2 and TRBJ2-3, is EPEVTQTPSHQVTQMGQEVILRCVPISNHLYFYWYRQILGQKVEFLVSFYNNEISEKSEIFDDQFSVERPDGSNFTLKIRSTKLEDSAMYFCASRTHGAADTQYFGPGTRLTVL.

This clone has only one observation. V gene TRBV20-1 combines with J gene TRBJ2-7, with 7 bases aligning to TRBD2. The CDR3 extends over 11 amino acids. The germline CDR1 and CDR2 sequences are DFQATT and SNEGSKA (reference sequence). Losses at the gene ends were 2 bases for V and 7 bases for J; bases not matched to a gene: 2. The CDR3 sequence: CSARSGEEQYF. Here the CDR3 DNA reads TGCAGTGCTAGAAGCGGGGAGGAGCAGTACTTC.

The chain carries TRBV7-2 and TRBJ2-5, with 9 nucleotides matching TRBD2. Germline CDR1 reads SGHTA; CDR2 reads FQGNSA. The J segment lost 5 bases and the V segment lost 8 bases, leaving 6 bases of the junction unmatched. The CDR3 totals 13 residues. The CDR3 sequence: CASGRTSAETQYF. In DNA, the CDR3 is TGTGCCAGCGGACGGACTAGCGCGGAGACCCAGTACTTC.

This chain uses TRBV5-1 with TRBJ2-7, with TRBD1 matching over 8 bases. V lost 2 bases to trimming and J lost 6 bases; unmatched junction nucleotides: 4. CDR1 SGHRS and CDR2 YFSETQ come from the germline V gene. The CDR3 spans 13 residues. The CDR3 loop is CASSFNRGSEQYF. CDR3 sequence (DNA): TGCGCCAGCAGCTTCAACAGGGGGTCCGAGCAGTACTTC. Full variable domain (remainder filled in from reference TRBV5-1 and TRBJ2-7): KAGVTQTPRYLIKTRGQQVTLSCSPISGHRSVSWYQQTPGQGLQFLFEYFSETQRNKGNFPGRFSGRQFSNSRSEMNVSTLELGDSALYLCASSFNRGSEQYFGPGTRLTVT.

The chain recombines TRBV11-2 with TRBJ1-1, with TRBD1 as a possible D gene (5 bases). This CDR3 has 13 amino acids. Trimming took 6 bases from V and 10 from J, leaving 18 bases between them. Germline V CDR1 and CDR2: SGHAT, FQNNGV. CDR3 coding DNA: TGTGCCAGCAGTCTCGTCCAAGGGCAGGGAGCTTTCTTT. As protein: CASSLVQGQGAFF.

This sequence joins TRBV18 and TRBJ2-7, with 11 bases that match TRBD2. Unmatched junction bases numbered 7, after V lost 0 bases and J lost 6 bases. The length of the CDR3 is 16 residues. Per germline, CDR1 KGHSH and CDR2 LQKENI. The CDR3 here is CASSPPTSGIVIEQYF. The CDR3 DNA reads as TGTGCCAGCTCACCACCGACTAGCGGGATCGTCATCGAGCAGTACTTC.

This clone has only a few counts. The rearrangement joins TRBV7-3 to TRBJ2-3; a possible D gene is TRBD2 (6 bases). The germline CDR1 and CDR2 sequences are SGHTA and FQGTGA. V dropped 5 bases and J dropped 4 bases, with 13 bases sitting between them. CDR3 size: 14 residues. In DNA, the CDR3 is TGTGCCAGCAGCCCCCGACTAGGAGCAGATACGCAGTATTTT. It codes for CASSPRLGADTQYF.

This clone was seen a few times. The rearrangement links TRBV13 to TRBJ2-2, with TRBD1 matching 8 bases. CDR1 and CDR2 from the germline V gene are PRHDT and FYEKMQ (reference sequence). The ends lost 6 bases at V and 1 base at J; junction bases unmatched: 13. The CDR3 totals 18 residues. CDR3 sequence (DNA): TGTGCCAGCAGACTCCATGGACAGGGCGGACAGAACACCGGGGAGCTGTTTTTT. As protein: CASRLHGQGGQNTGELFF.

This clone was seen a handful of times. The chain links TRBV5-1 to TRBJ2-1; TRBD2 might be the D (6 bases). The V gene lost 2 bases and the J gene lost 4 bases, with 16 bases spanning the gap. Germline CDR1 reads SGHRS; CDR2 reads YFSETQ. This CDR3 contains 16 residues. The CDR3 sequence: CASSLPGTAGYNEQFF. For the CDR3, the DNA is TGCGCCAGCAGCTTACCCGGGACTGCTGGGTACAATGAGCAGTTCTTC.

This clone occurred once. Sequence at one end of the junction differs from germline and may be a read error. Additional DNA sequences in this sample encode the identical CDR3. V is TRBV5-1 and J is TRBJ1-1, with D hard to call. Germline V gene lookup returns CDR1 SGHRS and CDR2 YFSETQ. This CDR3 comprises 13 residues. The DNA for the CDR3 is TGCGCCAGCAGCCAGGTTACCAACACTGAAGCTTTCTTC. Protein sequence: CASSQVTNTEAFF.

This chain joins TRBV28 and TRBJ2-1; 8 positions match TRBD2. Germline V lookup: CDR1 MDHEN, CDR2 SYDVKM. The J segment lost 4 bases and the V segment lost 3 bases, leaving 8 bases of the junction unmatched. CDR3 length equals 16 residues. Written as DNA, the CDR3 is TGTGCCAGCAGTTTTTCGGCTAGCGGGTTTTACAATGAGCAGTTCTTC. Its protein product is CASSFSASGFYNEQFF. The whole variable domain, filled in from reference TRBV28 and TRBJ2-1, reads DVKVTQSSRYLVKRTGEKVFLECVQDMDHENMFWYRQDPGLGLRLIYFSYDVKMKEKGDIPEGYSVSREKKERFSLILESASTNQTSMYLCASSFSASGFYNEQFFGPGTRLTVL.

The chain has TRBV7-8 and TRBJ1-5; D is ambiguous. V was shortened by 4 bases and J by 15 bases, with 19 bases between the two germline ends. Germline CDR1 SGHVS, CDR2 FQNEAQ. This CDR3 comprises 13 residues. The CDR3 coding sequence is TGTGCCAGCAGCTCTCCCCTTTGGAAGGAGGTGCATTTT. Its protein product is CASSSPLWKEVHF.

This chain joins TRBV21-1 and TRBJ1-5; the table's D call of TRBD1 was not tested on the DNA. TRBV21-1 is a pseudogene. This CDR3 is 13 amino acids long. As DNA, the CDR3 is TGTGCCAGCAGCCAACAGGTCAATCAGCCCCAGCATTTT. Its protein product is CASSQQVNQPQHF.

The chain combines TRBV11-2 with TRBJ2-2, with D tentatively TRBD1 (6 bases). The germline CDR1 and CDR2 sequences are SGHAT and FQNNGV. The CDR3 consists of 14 residues. Between the trimmed V and J ends, which lost 2 bases and 6 bases, there was a span of 10 bases. CDR3 in amino acids: CASSLLTGSGELFF. The DNA for the CDR3 is TGTGCCAGCAGCTTACTAACAGGGTCCGGGGAGCTGTTTTTT.

This clone was picked up a small number of times. This rearrangement joins TRBV18 to TRBJ1-5, with 7 bases aligning to TRBD1. The CDR3 runs to 15 residues. Trimming removed 5 bases from V and 4 bases from J; junction bases left unmatched: 8. CDR1 is KGHSH and CDR2 is LQKENI in the germline V gene. The CDR3 DNA reads TGTGCCAGCTCAAGGGCTCCACAGGGGAATCAGCCCCAGCATTTT. Translation: CASSRAPQGNQPQHF.

The J gene is TRBJ2-1, the V gene TRBV11-2, with D possibly matching TRBD1 (5 bases). CDR1 is SGHAT, CDR2 FQNNGV, per germline. The CDR3 is 13 residues long. Trimming pared 2 bases from V and 12 bases from J, leaving 14 bases between. Here the CDR3 reads CASSLQGAVGQFF. Here the CDR3 DNA reads TGTGCCAGCAGCTTACAGGGTGCTGTGGGGCAGTTCTTC. Supplemented by reference TRBV11-2 and TRBJ2-1, the full variable domain reads EAGVAQSPRYKIIEKRQSVAFWCNPISGHATLYWYQQILGQGPKLLIQFQNNGVVDDSQLPKDRFSAERLKGVDSTLKIQPAKLEDSAVYLCASSLQGAVGQFFGPGTRLTVL.

The rearrangement uses TRBV6-5 and TRBJ1-5, with D uncertain. Trimming removed 3 bases at V and 1 base at J, with 7 bases between. There are 14 residues in the CDR3. Germline CDR1 MNHEY, CDR2 SVGAGI. The CDR3 loop is CASSYHPSNQPQHF. The CDR3 nucleotides are TGTGCCAGCAGTTATCATCCCAGCAATCAGCCCCAGCATTTT.

V is TRBV6-5 and J is TRBJ2-7; TRBD2 agrees at 12 bases. V lost 2 bases, J lost 4 bases, and 3 bases stayed unmatched. The CDR3 spans 15 residues. In germline, CDR1 is MNHEY, CDR2 SVGAGI. The CDR3 protein is CASSYGTSGYYEQYF. DNA for the CDR3: TGTGCCAGCAGTTACGGGACTAGCGGGTATTACGAGCAGTACTTC.

The chain employs TRBV19 and TRBJ1-1; no definite D call. In germline, CDR1 is LNHDA, CDR2 SQIVND (reference sequence). This CDR3 spans 15 amino acids. Trimming took off 10 bases at V and 1 base at J, with 19 bases between the two ends. CDR3 residues: CATNRHQIGNTEAFF. CDR3 DNA: TGTGCCACCAACCGACACCAGATAGGGAACACTGAAGCTTTCTTT.

The J gene is TRBJ2-5, the V gene TRBV28; possibly TRBD1 for D (6 bases). Trimming left V 2 bases short and J 2 bases short, with 9 bases between. Germline-derived CDR1 and CDR2 are MDHEN and SYDVKM. There are 14 residues in the CDR3. As DNA, the CDR3 is TGTGCCAGCAGTTTAAAACAGGGACAAGAGACCCAGTACTTC. This encodes CASSLKQGQETQYF.